A selection of T cell receptor beta chains follows, all from one sample in a study of blood T cell repertoires in COVID-19. Repertoires were generated with immunoSEQ multiplex PCR, while TCRdb's copy carries only in-frame clones and drops some. This table has hundreds of thousands of clones, 70% to 90% appearing once. Sequencing input: PBMCs or T cells enriched from blood (not recorded which). Receptors originate from a woman younger than 35 with acute COVID-19. Each CDR3 is given with its conserved first and last residue. The order of the fields is clone size, J gene, V gene, D gene, CDR3 DNA, CDR3 protein. A D gene is named only where the DNA matches it firmly. Size is stated for part of the rows, as once, few or many counts, or as a class when the clone is expanded.

many,TRBJ2-1,TRBV6-5,TRBD2,TGTGCCAGCAGTACTAGCGCGAGCTCCTACAATGAGCAGTTCTTC,CASSTSASSYNEQFF
-,TRBJ1-2,TRBV5-1,-,TGCGCCAGCAGCTTGGTCTCCCCCGGGAGCTATGGCTACACCTTC,CASSLVSPGSYGYTF
-,TRBJ1-6,TRBV5-1,TRBD1,TGCGCCAGCAGCTTGGAAGGACAGGGTAGATCACCCCTCCACTTT,CASSLEGQGRSPLHF
-,TRBJ1-2,TRBV19,TRBD1,TGTGCCAGTAGCCCGGGACAGGGGGCGTCGGGCTACACCTTC,CASSPGQGASGYTF
-,TRBJ2-5,TRBV28,-,TGTGCCAGCAGTTTCCCTGGGGCCCAGGAAGAGACCCAGTACTTC,CASSFPGAQEETQYF
-,TRBJ1-4,TRBV7-2,-,TGTGCCAGCAGCTTAATGGGCGGGGTTGCAACTAATGAAAAACTGTTTTTT,CASSLMGGVATNEKLFF
-,TRBJ2-1,TRBV11-3,-,TGTGCCAGCAGCTTAGATCCTGTAGGGGGGGCGGTAAAGGAGCAGTTCTTC,CASSLDPVGGAVKEQFF
-,TRBJ2-2,TRBV2,TRBD1,TGTGCCAGCAGTGAAGCGCTTTTGGGGACAGGTGATGGGGAGCTGTTTTTT,CASSEALLGTGDGELFF
-,TRBJ2-3,TRBV5-1,TRBD1,TGCGCCAGCAGCCCTACAGGGGTCCGCGGAGATACGCAGTATTTT,CASSPTGVRGDTQYF
-,TRBJ1-2,TRBV5-4,-,TGTGCCAGCAGCTTGGGGCAGGGCTCTGGGTATGGCTACACCTTC,CASSLGQGSGYGYTF
once,TRBJ1-5,TRBV2,-,TGTGCCAGCAGCGTACAGGGTTTGGACAATCAGCCCCAGCATTTT,CASSVQGLDNQPQHF
-,TRBJ1-4,TRBV7-9,-,TGTGCCAGCAGCTTAGGTGTCGATGAAAAACTGTTTTTT,CASSLGVDEKLFF
-,TRBJ1-4,TRBV2,-,TGTGCCAGCAGGCGCCAGGGGATTCCTAATGAAAAACTGTTTTTT,CASRRQGIPNEKLFF
-,TRBJ2-2,TRBV4-3,-,TGCGCCAGCAGCCAAGAGAGCGCCACCGGGGAGCTGTTTTTT,CASSQESATGELFF
-,TRBJ2-3,TRBV4-1,-,TGCGCCAGCAGCCCCATGGGGGGTAGCGGCACAGATACGCAGTATTTT,CASSPMGGSGTDTQYF
few,TRBJ2-7,TRBV5-1,-,TGCGCCAGCAGCTTGGGCTCAGGGGTCTACGAGCAGTACTTC,CASSLGSGVYEQYF
-,TRBJ1-1,TRBV13,-,TGTGCCAGCAGCTTAAGCGGCGGTAGAACGGCCCTGAACACTGAAGCTTTCTTT,CASSLSGGRTALNTEAFF
-,TRBJ1-2,TRBV5-1,-,TGCGCCAGCAGCTTGGGGGCCGGGACACCAAATGGGGGCTACACCTTC,CASSLGAGTPNGGYTF
-,TRBJ2-7,TRBV28,-,TGTGCCAGCAGTTCCAACGGAGGGGTCGTCTCCTACGAGCAGTACTTC,CASSSNGGVVSYEQYF
-,TRBJ2-3,TRBV7-9,-,TGTGCCAGCAGCTCCCACAGAGAACCTAGCACAGATACGCAGTATTTT,CASSSHREPSTDTQYF
-,TRBJ2-7,TRBV7-2,TRBD2,TGTGCCAGCAGCTTAGCTAGCGGGAGGACCTACGAGCAGTACTTC,CASSLASGRTYEQYF
-,TRBJ1-1,TRBV28,-,TGTGCCAGCAGTTTATCTGAGGTTAGTCAGACTGAAGCTTTCTTT,CASSLSEVSQTEAFF
-,TRBJ1-2,TRBV11-2,-,TGTGCCAGCAGCTTCAACAGGAGAGCTAACTATGGCTACACCTTC,CASSFNRRANYGYTF
-,TRBJ1-5,TRBV15,TRBD1,TGTGCCACCAGCAAACCGGGACAGGGCAATCAGCCCCAGCATTTT,CATSKPGQGNQPQHF
-,TRBJ2-3,TRBV28,-,TGTGCCAGCAGGACGGGACACCTAAGCACAGATACGCAGTATTTT,CASRTGHLSTDTQYF
-,TRBJ2-7,TRBV13,TRBD2,TGTGCCAGCAGCCAAAGCGGGACTAGCGGGGTCTACGAGCAGTACTTC,CASSQSGTSGVYEQYF
-,TRBJ1-2,TRBV19,-,TGTGCCAGTAGTATTGTGAATAGCCCTTATGGCTACACCTTC,CASSIVNSPYGYTF
-,TRBJ1-2,TRBV7-9,-,TGTGCCAGCAGCGACCGGGACATAATTTATGGCTACACCTTC,CASSDRDIIYGYTF
-,TRBJ1-4,TRBV7-2,-,TGTGCCAGCAGCTCGGACTCATTTGAAAAACTGTTTTTT,CASSSDSFEKLFF
-,TRBJ2-6,TRBV28,TRBD2,TGTGCCAGCAGTGGACCGCGGGGGTCTGGGGCCAACGTCCTGACTTTC,CASSGPRGSGANVLTF
-,TRBJ2-3,TRBV5-1,TRBD2,TGCGCCAGCAACTTACCGGGACTAGTGACAGATACGCAGTATTTT,CASNLPGLVTDTQYF
-,TRBJ1-6,TRBV3-1/TRBV3-2,TRBD1,TGTGCCAGCAGCCCCAGAGGGACAGGGGGATCACCCCTCCACTTT,CASSPRGTGGSPLHF
few,TRBJ1-5,TRBV4-1,-,TGCGCCAGCAGCCAAGATCATGGGAGTAGCAATCAGCCCCAGCATTTT,CASSQDHGSSNQPQHF
-,TRBJ1-6,TRBV18,TRBD1,TGTGCCAGCTCACCATCCGGGACAGGGAATTCACCCCTCCACTTT,CASSPSGTGNSPLHF
-,TRBJ1-5,TRBV7-8,-,TGTGCCAGCAGCTATAACAGCTATTGGAATCAGCCCCAGCATTTT,CASSYNSYWNQPQHF
-,TRBJ2-1,TRBV5-5,-,TGTGCCAGCAGCAACACAGGGTCTGAGCAGTTCTTC,CASSNTGSEQFF
-,TRBJ2-2,TRBV14,TRBD2,TGTGCCAGCAGCCAAGAGGTTCCTAGCGGGGGGCGCTTGACCGGGGAGCTGTTTTTT,CASSQEVPSGGRLTGELFF
-,TRBJ1-1,TRBV5-1,TRBD1,TGCGCCAGCAGCTTGGACAAAAAATGGACAGGAAAGAACACTGAAGCTTTCTTT,CASSLDKKWTGKNTEAFF
few,TRBJ1-2,TRBV2,TRBD1,TGTGCCAGCAGTGCCGGGACAGGGCACGGCTACACCTTC,CASSAGTGHGYTF
-,TRBJ2-7,TRBV7-2,-,TGTGCCAGCAGCTTAACTAGTTTCTCCGAGCAGTACTTC,CASSLTSFSEQYF
-,TRBJ1-2,TRBV19,TRBD1,TGTGCCAGTAGTTCCGGACAGGGTGGGGATGGCTACACCTTC,CASSSGQGGDGYTF
-,TRBJ2-2,TRBV12-5,TRBD1,TGTGCTAGTCTAGGGCAGGGGGTTACCGGGGAGCTGTTTTTT,CASLGQGVTGELFF
-,TRBJ2-7,TRBV3-1/TRBV3-2,-,TGTGCCAGCAGCCCCCACAACTCCTACGAGCAGTACTTC,CASSPHNSYEQYF
few,TRBJ2-2,TRBV10-3,TRBD2,TGTGCCATCACAAAAGGACTAGCGGGAGAAGGGACCGGGGAGCTGTTTTTT,CAITKGLAGEGTGELFF
-,TRBJ1-3,TRBV7-8,TRBD1,TGTGCCAGCAGCCCCCGCCTGACAGGGGCTGGAAACACCATATATTTT,CASSPRLTGAGNTIYF
-,TRBJ1-4,TRBV3-1/TRBV3-2,TRBD1,TGTGCCAGCAGCCAAAGTGGGGACAGGGGGTCTAATGAAAAACTGTTTTTT,CASSQSGDRGSNEKLFF
-,TRBJ2-1,TRBV9,TRBD2,TGTGCCAGCAGCGTAGGACTAGCGGATTACAATGAGCAGTTCTTC,CASSVGLADYNEQFF
-,TRBJ2-1,TRBV5-4,TRBD2,TGTGCCAGCAGCGGAACGGGAGGTGAGCAGTTCTTC,CASSGTGGEQFF
-,TRBJ1-4,TRBV7-2,TRBD1,TGTGCCAGCAGCCGGGACAGTTACAATGAAAAACTGTTTTTT,CASSRDSYNEKLFF
-,TRBJ2-4,TRBV27,TRBD2,TGTGCCAGCAGTTTAAAGGCTAGCGGGAGCACCGCCAAAAACATTCAGTACTTC,CASSLKASGSTAKNIQYF